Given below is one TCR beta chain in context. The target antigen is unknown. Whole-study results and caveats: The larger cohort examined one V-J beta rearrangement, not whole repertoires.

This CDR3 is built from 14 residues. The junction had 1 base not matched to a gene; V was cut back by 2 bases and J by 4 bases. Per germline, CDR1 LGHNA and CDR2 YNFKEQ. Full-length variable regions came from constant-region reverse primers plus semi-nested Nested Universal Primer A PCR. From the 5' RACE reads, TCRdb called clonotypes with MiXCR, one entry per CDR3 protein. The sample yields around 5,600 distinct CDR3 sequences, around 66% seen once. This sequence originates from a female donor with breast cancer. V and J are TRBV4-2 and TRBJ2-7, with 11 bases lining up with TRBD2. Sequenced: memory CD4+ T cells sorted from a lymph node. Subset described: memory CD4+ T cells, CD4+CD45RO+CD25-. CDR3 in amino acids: CASSQLAGGYEQYF. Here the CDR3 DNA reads TGTGCCAGCAGCCAACTAGCGGGGGGTTACGAGCAGTACTTC.